Presented here are 16 T cell receptor beta chains from one specimen sequenced in a study of sequential checkpoint blockade in melanoma (dated by TCRdb to between 2018 and 2021). The receptor library was made with the immunoSEQ multiplex PCR assay. TCRdb mirrors the immuneACCESS table, restricted to in-frame sequences. Some clones are absent from its copies; in checked studies, under half trace to an unresolved V gene, and the reason for the others is unknown. The sample table shows fewer than 40,000 clones, and approximately 90% are seen once. The ten biggest clones cover roughly 12% of the sample. The sample's treatment or condition label, decoded: randomized to nivolumab then ipilimumab (arm A) or the reverse (arm B). This specimen was CD8+ T cells sorted from blood (inferred from file names), taken from a patient given nivolumab and ipilimumab in sequence. These TCRs come from a human donor with melanoma.

The rearrangement uses TRBV7-9 and TRBJ1-5; no definite D call. The CDR3 consists of 12 residues. Germline V gene data show CDR1 as SEHNR and CDR2 as FQNEAQ (reference sequence). V dropped 2 bases and J dropped 5 bases, with 4 bases sitting between them. CDR3 residues: CASSLLDQPQHF. In nucleotides, the CDR3 is TGTGCCAGCAGCTTATTAGATCAGCCCCAGCATTTT.

CDR3 sequence (DNA): TGTGCCAGTAGTATAGAGGACAGGGAGGGGGAGACCCAGTACTTC. It translates to CASSIEDREGETQYF. The chain combines TRBV19 with TRBJ2-5; TRBD1 is a possible D gene (8 bases). Germline assignment: CDR1 LNHDA and CDR2 SQIVND (reference sequence). The V end was cut by 0 bases, the J end by 5 bases, with 13 bases between. The CDR3 spans 15 residues.

This clone has a single count. The rearrangement uses TRBV11-2 and TRBJ2-5; no clear D gene. The CDR3 runs 11 residues. In germline, CDR1 is SGHAT, CDR2 FQNNGV. V gave up 5 bases and J gave up 7 bases, with 8 bases separating them. As DNA, the CDR3 is TGTGCCAGCAGCCCGTCGGGGACCCAGTACTTC. Translated, it gives CASSPSGTQYF.

The chain recombines TRBV18 with TRBJ2-1; TRBD1 is a possible D gene (5 bases). With 2 bases removed from V and 9 bases from J, the gap between germline ends came to 14 bases. The CDR3 loop spans 14 amino acids. From germline, CDR1 is KGHSH and CDR2 LQKENI. The CDR3 nucleotides are TGTGCCAGCTCACCATGGACAAGGCTATCTGAGCAGTTCTTC. It encodes CASSPWTRLSEQFF.

This clone was seen a single time. V is TRBV5-4 and J is TRBJ1-2, with 10 bases aligning to TRBD1. The V gene end was trimmed by 4 bases and the J gene end by 3 bases; junction bases not matched to a gene: 9. CDR1 is SGHNT and CDR2 is YYREEE in the germline V gene (reference sequence). The CDR3 has 16 residues. The CDR3 bases are TGTGCCAGCAGCGGCGGGACAGGGGATAGGGACTATGGCTACACCTTC. It translates to CASSGGTGDRDYGYTF. Variable domain in full (rest from reference TRBV5-4 and TRBJ1-2): ETGVTQSPTHLIKTRGQQVTLRCSSQSGHNTVSWYQQALGQGPQFIFQYYREEENGRGNFPPRFSGLQFPNYSSELNVNALELDDSALYLCASSGGTGDRDYGYTFGSGTRLTVV.

Comments on this clone: The junction departs from the called germline gene at one end, perhaps through a read error. The J gene is TRBJ1-1, the V gene TRBV7-7; D is possibly TRBD1 (6 bases). Germline CDR1 SSHAT, CDR2 FNYEAQ (reference sequence). The CDR3 covers 13 residues. The CDR3 sequence: CASSLGQGTEAFF. The CDR3 bases are TGTGCTAGCAGCTTGGGGCAGGGGACTGAAGCTTTCTTT.

Comment on this clone: The junction differs from germline at one of its ends, possibly a read error. The same CDR3 is also encoded by other DNA sequences in this sample. The gene calls are TRBV4-1 and TRBJ2-2, with 13 nucleotides matching TRBD2. Germline V CDR1 and CDR2: MGHRA, YSYEKL. The CDR3 totals 17 residues. The DNA of the CDR3 is TGCGCCAGCAGTGGACTAGCGGGAGAGTGGGGCACCGGAGAGCTGTTTTTT. Amino acids: CASSGLAGEWGTGELFF.

This chain uses TRBV28 with TRBJ2-7; no reliable D call. Germline CDR1 is MDHEN and CDR2 is SYDVKM. Trimming shortened V by 0 bases and J by 3 bases, and 6 bases separated the two germline ends. This CDR3 has 13 residues. CDR3: CASSLWADYEQYF. The CDR3, as DNA: TGTGCCAGCAGTTTATGGGCAGACTACGAGCAGTACTTC. The full variable domain, completed using reference TRBV28 and TRBJ2-7, is DVKVTQSSRYLVKRTGEKVFLECVQDMDHENMFWYRQDPGLGLRLIYFSYDVKMKEKGDIPEGYSVSREKKERFSLILESASTNQTSMYLCASSLWADYEQYFGPGTRLTVT.

This clone was counted between two and nine times. J is TRBJ1-1 and V is TRBV5-4; the D gene is possibly TRBD1 (5 bases). The CDR3 runs 15 residues. From germline, CDR1 is SGHNT and CDR2 YYREEE (reference sequence). Deletions cut 4 bases from V and 4 bases from J, with 17 bases between. The CDR3 DNA reads TGTGCCAGCAGCCCGAGTAGGGGCCCTGCCACTGAAGCTTTCTTT. It codes for CASSPSRGPATEAFF.

This rearrangement joins TRBV6-5 to TRBJ2-2, with 9 bases aligning to TRBD1. Germline assignment: CDR1 MNHEY and CDR2 SVGAGI. V was pared by 7 bases and J by 4 bases, with 7 bases of the junction left unmatched. This CDR3 is built from 15 residues. CDR3 bases: TGTGCCAGCACACATGGGACAGGGTCCACCGGGGAGCTGTTTTTT. Protein product: CASTHGTGSTGELFF.

This clone showed up just once. The rearrangement joins TRBV7-6 to TRBJ2-1; the match to TRBD2 covers 8 bases. This CDR3 spans 19 amino acids. Germline CDR1 reads SGHVS; CDR2 reads FNYEAQ. Losses at the gene ends were 5 bases for V and 2 bases for J; bases not matched to a gene: 17. The DNA of the CDR3 is TGTGCCAGCAGCCGACTAACCCCCTCTAGCGGGCCCCCCTACAATGAGCAGTTCTTC. Its translation: CASSRLTPSSGPPYNEQFF. Based on the CDR3 plus reference TRBV7-6 and TRBJ2-1, the full variable domain is GAGVSQSPRYKVTKRGQDVALRCDPISGHVSLYWYRQALGQGPEFLTYFNYEAQQDKSGLPNDRFSAERPEGSISTLTIQRTEQRDSAMYRCASSRLTPSSGPPYNEQFFGPGTRLTVL.

As DNA, the CDR3 is TGTGCCAGCAGTCTAGCGGGAGGGCCAACAGATACGCAGTATTTT. Amino acids: CASSLAGGPTDTQYF. The chain links TRBV2 to TRBJ2-3; 12 bases map to TRBD2. The V segment lost 5 bases and the J segment 3 bases; nucleotides outside the gene matches: 3. The CDR3 sequence is 15 residues long. Germline-derived CDR1 and CDR2 are SNHLY and FYNNEI.

The chain joins TRBV27 to TRBJ2-7, with D maybe TRBD2 (6 bases). CDR1 and CDR2 (germline): MNHEY, SMNVEV (reference sequence). The V and J ends lost 5 bases and 2 bases respectively, with 16 bases between them. The CDR3 totals 15 residues. CDR3 protein: CASSPLLASPYEQYF. In nucleotides, the CDR3 is TGTGCCAGCAGTCCCCTCCTAGCGTCCCCCTACGAGCAGTACTTC.

V is TRBV15 and J is TRBJ2-5, with D perhaps matching TRBD1 or TRBD2 (5 bases each). The J call may be in error: the DNA end matches TRBJ2-7 better. CDR3 length: 13 residues. Germline V CDR1 and CDR2: LNHNV, YYDKDF (reference sequence). The CDR3 protein is CATSWVGDYEQYF. For the CDR3, the DNA is TGTGCCACCAGCTGGGTGGGGGACTACGAGCAGTACTTC.

The CDR3 here is CASSSSRNTEAFF. CDR3 DNA sequence: TGTGCCAGCAGTTCCTCGCGGAACACTGAAGCTTTCTTT. This chain connects TRBV13 to TRBJ1-1, with D unclear. The CDR3 is 13 amino acids. The germline V and J ends were trimmed by 6 bases and 1 base, with 9 bases remaining between them. CDR1 PRHDT and CDR2 FYEKMQ come from the germline V gene (reference sequence).

V gene TRBV4-2 combines with J gene TRBJ1-1, with 11 bases identical to TRBD1. The trim removed 0 bases at V and 3 bases at J, leaving 12 bases unmatched. Per germline, CDR1 LGHNA and CDR2 YNFKEQ. The CDR3 has 19 residues. The CDR3 is CASSQDRAGTGGPYTEAFF. In nucleotides, the CDR3 is TGTGCCAGCAGCCAAGATAGGGCCGGGACAGGGGGGCCCTACACTGAAGCTTTCTTT.